The TCR beta chain described here comes from a study of blood T cell repertoires in COVID-19. The wider study: Sites across the United States, Italy and Spain contributed samples from acute and convalescent COVID-19. From T cells, B-cell-depleted T cells, or PBMCs came the material, which was cDNA or gDNA.

Using immunoSEQ multiplex PCR, the repertoire was profiled, and TCRdb retains in-frame clones only, with some absent. This sample has roughly 160,000 clones; around 86% occur once, and the top ten carry about 0.95%. This CDR3 region has 14 residues. Germline CDR1 reads SNHLY; CDR2 reads FYNNEI. The V gene end was trimmed by 5 bases and the J gene end by 6 bases; junction bases not matched to a gene: 6. V and J are TRBV2 and TRBJ1-5; 8 bases map to TRBD1. Sequenced input: peripheral blood. The source is a man younger than 35 with acute or convalescent COVID-19. The CDR3 loop is CASSPGQGAQPQHF. DNA for the CDR3: TGTGCCAGCAGTCCCGGGCAGGGGGCTCAGCCCCAGCATTTT.